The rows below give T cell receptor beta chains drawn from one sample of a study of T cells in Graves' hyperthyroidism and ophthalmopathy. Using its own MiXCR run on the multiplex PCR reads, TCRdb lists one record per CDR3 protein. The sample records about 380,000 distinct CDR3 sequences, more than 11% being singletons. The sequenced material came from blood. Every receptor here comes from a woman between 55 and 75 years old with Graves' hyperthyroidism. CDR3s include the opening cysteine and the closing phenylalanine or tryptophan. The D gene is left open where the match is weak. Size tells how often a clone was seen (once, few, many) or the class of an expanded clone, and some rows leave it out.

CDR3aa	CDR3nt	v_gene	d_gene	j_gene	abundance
CASSPHTSYSYNEQFF	TGTGCCAGCAGCCCTCATACTTCGTACTCCTACAATGAGCAGTTCTTC	TRBV28	-	TRBJ2-1	many
CASSFAAGEGYEQYF	TGTGCCAGCAGTTTTGCGGCGGGCGAAGGCTACGAGCAGTACTTC	TRBV28	-	TRBJ2-7	many
CASSQVQTSGRKQYF	TGTGCCAGCAGCCAAGTCCAGACTAGCGGGAGGAAGCAGTACTTC	TRBV3-1	TRBD2	TRBJ2-7	few
CASSYGGAGETQYF	TGTGCCAGCAGTTATGGTGGAGCGGGAGAGACCCAGTACTTC	TRBV6-2/TRBV6-3	-	TRBJ2-5	-
CASSGPIAGDTQYF	TGTGCCAGCAGTGGGCCGATTGCTGGGGATACGCAGTATTTT	TRBV2	-	TRBJ2-3	many
CASSFGLAGGLRRTDTQYF	TGTGCCAGCAGCTTTGGACTAGCGGGAGGTCTACGTAGGACAGATACGCAGTATTTT	TRBV5-8	TRBD2	TRBJ2-3	many
CASSLGPPVLQETQYF	TGTGCCAGCAGCTTAGGACCCCCGGTTCTCCAAGAGACCCAGTACTTC	TRBV7-9	-	TRBJ2-5	few
CASAYRGGVSYEQYF	TGTGCCAGCGCTTACCGGGGCGGGGTCTCCTACGAGCAGTACTTC	TRBV6-1	-	TRBJ2-7	many
CASRYTNTEAFF	TGTGCCAGCAGATATACGAACACTGAAGCTTTCTTT	TRBV11-3	-	TRBJ1-1	-
CASSPTSATDTQYF	TGTGCCAGCAGCCCGACTAGCGCGACAGATACGCAGTATTTT	TRBV7-3	TRBD2	TRBJ2-3	many
CAIRSVLNYEQYF	TGTGCCATCCGATCGGTCCTGAACTACGAGCAGTACTTC	TRBV6-1	-	TRBJ2-7	many
CASSSAGDRYGYTF	TGTGCCAGCAGTTCCGCAGGGGATCGCTATGGCTACACCTTC	TRBV12-3/TRBV12-4	-	TRBJ1-2	many
CASSVQSGGTDTQYF	TGTGCCAGCAGCGTACAGAGCGGGGGCACAGATACGCAGTATTTT	TRBV9	TRBD2	TRBJ2-3	few
CASSHRLSGTGGDESQPQHF	TGCGCCAGCAGCCACCGCTTATCCGGGACAGGGGGCGACGAAAGTCAGCCCCAGCATTTT	TRBV4-1	TRBD1	TRBJ1-5	-
CSAGTILYNEQFF	TGCAGTGCCGGGACTATTCTCTACAATGAGCAGTTCTTC	TRBV20-1	TRBD2	TRBJ2-1	many
CSALTGRGETQYF	TGCAGTGCACTGACAGGGAGAGGAGAGACCCAGTACTTC	TRBV20-1	TRBD1	TRBJ2-5	many
CASGAANYGYTF	TGTGCCAGCGGGGCGGCCAACTATGGCTACACCTTC	TRBV2	-	TRBJ1-2	-
CASSFSAHPDEQYF	TGTGCCAGCAGTTTTTCCGCCCACCCCGACGAGCAGTACTTC	TRBV28	-	TRBJ2-7	few
CASSTRTGIAGANVLTF	TGTGCCAGCAGTACCAGGACAGGGATCGCTGGGGCCAACGTCCTGACTTTC	TRBV12-3/TRBV12-4	TRBD1	TRBJ2-6	many
CASSLFSEREVDTQYF	TGTGCCAGCAGTTTGTTCTCTGAGCGGGAGGTAGATACGCAGTATTTT	TRBV28	TRBD2	TRBJ2-3	many
CAISGGGGDTEAFF	TGTGCCATCAGTGGGGGGGGTGGAGACACTGAAGCTTTCTTT	TRBV10-3	-	TRBJ1-1	many
CSVEGGRRGSLDYEQYF	TGCAGCGTTGAGGGTGGTCGCCGCGGGAGTTTAGACTACGAGCAGTACTTC	TRBV29-1	TRBD2	TRBJ2-7	few
CASSAGPTDTQYF	TGTGCCAGCAGCGCGGGACCCACAGATACGCAGTATTTT	TRBV7-3	-	TRBJ2-3	-
CSVEGQKETQYF	TGCAGCGTTGAAGGTCAGAAAGAGACCCAGTACTTC	TRBV29-1	-	TRBJ2-5	-
CASSQGVRGTEAFF	TGTGCCAGCAGCCAAGGAGTTCGAGGTACTGAAGCTTTCTTT	TRBV3-1	-	TRBJ1-1	many
CASSLGTQIYNEQFF	TGTGCCAGCAGCTTAGGCACGCAGATCTACAATGAGCAGTTCTTC	TRBV13	-	TRBJ2-1	many
CASSERLTGTGSPLHF	TGTGCCAGCAGTGAACGCTTGACAGGGACCGGGTCACCCCTCCACTTT	TRBV6-1	TRBD1	TRBJ1-6	few
CASTLRTSGRYEQYF	TGTGCCAGCACCCTAAGGACTAGCGGGAGATACGAGCAGTACTTC	TRBV27	TRBD2	TRBJ2-7	many